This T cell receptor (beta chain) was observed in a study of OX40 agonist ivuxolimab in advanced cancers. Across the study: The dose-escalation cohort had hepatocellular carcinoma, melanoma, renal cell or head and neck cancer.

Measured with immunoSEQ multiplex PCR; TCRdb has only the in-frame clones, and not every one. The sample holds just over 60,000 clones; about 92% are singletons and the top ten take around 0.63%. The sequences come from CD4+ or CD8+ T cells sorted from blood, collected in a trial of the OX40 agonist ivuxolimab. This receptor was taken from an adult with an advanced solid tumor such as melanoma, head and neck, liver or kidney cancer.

The CDR3 DNA reads as TGCGCCAGCAGCTGGGGGTCCGGCCCCTACAATGAGCAGTTCTTC. It specifies CASSWGSGPYNEQFF. V usage is TRBV5-1 and J usage is TRBJ2-1, with D tentatively TRBD1 or TRBD2 (5 bases each). Trimming stripped 3 bases from V and 2 bases from J, with 12 bases between. Germline-derived CDR1 and CDR2 are SGHRS and YFSETQ. This CDR3 has 15 residues.